This is a list of T cell receptor beta chains from one sample in a study of T-cell reconstitution after alpha-beta-depleted transplantation in children. TCRdb redid the calling of the PCR reads with MiXCR, one entry per CDR3 protein. The top ten hold roughly two fifths of the sample, which has around 50,000 distinct CDR3 sequences, about 47% seen once. This material consisted of peripheral blood, taken before TCRalphabeta/CD19-depleted stem cell transplant. Receptors were obtained from a boy in the first two years of life with SCID, due to receive a stem cell transplant. Both conserved end residues are part of each CDR3. D genes are given only for firm matches. Clone size, where shown, is once, few, many, or a class for clones that have expanded.

j_call v_call d_call clone_size cdr3_nt cdr3_aa
TRBJ1-6 TRBV12-5 TRBD1 . TGTGCTAGTGGTTCGTGGACAGGGGGCTGGGATTCACCCCTCCACTTT CASGSWTGGWDSPLHF
TRBJ1-2 TRBV7-3 . once TGTGCCAGCAGCTTAACCCCCAGTCTTAACTATGGCTACACCTTC CASSLTPSLNYGYTF
TRBJ2-4 TRBV4-1 TRBD2 few TGCGCCAGCAGCCAGGGACTACTCGGGAACATTCAGTACTTC CASSQGLLGNIQYF
TRBJ2-7 TRBV5-1 . few TGCGCCAGCAGCCCCCGGGACGGCTCCTACGAGCAGTACTTC CASSPRDGSYEQYF
TRBJ2-4 TRBV27 . . TGTGCCAGCAGCCGTACCCCGGGACCCCTAGCCAAAAACATTCAGTACTTC CASSRTPGPLAKNIQYF
TRBJ1-5 TRBV7-4 . few TGTGCCAGCAGCTTACGGCGGGCGGGGGATCAGCCCCAGCATTTT CASSLRRAGDQPQHF
TRBJ1-1 TRBV7-2 . . TGTGCCAGCAGCTTAACTAGGGGTTTGGGGAACACTGAAGCTTTCTTT CASSLTRGLGNTEAFF
TRBJ2-3 TRBV7-3 . . TGTGCCAGCAGCTTAACAGGGCCTGATACGCAGTATTTT CASSLTGPDTQYF
TRBJ1-1 TRBV12-3/TRBV12-4 TRBD1 many TGTGCCAGCAGTCAGAGCCGGGACAGTACAGCTTTCTTT CASSQSRDSTAFF
TRBJ1-2 TRBV10-2 . . TGCGCCAGCAGTGACCTCTCGCGGGGGGCGCGCGGCTACACCTTC CASSDLSRGARGYTF
TRBJ2-7 TRBV15 . . TGTGCCACCAGCAGGCGCTCCGGGACTTTGAACGAGCAGTACTTC CATSRRSGTLNEQYF
TRBJ2-5 TRBV7-8 . . TGTGCCAGCAGCTTGGACAAAGAGACCCAGTACTTC CASSLDKETQYF
TRBJ2-3 TRBV6-2/TRBV6-3 . few TGTGCCATCGGGGGCGGGGCGACGCAGTATTTT CAIGGGATQYF
TRBJ2-3 TRBV29-1 . . TGCAGCGTTGAGGGTCCGGGACATTGGATGGATACGCAGTATTTT CSVEGPGHWMDTQYF
TRBJ2-7 TRBV28 TRBD1 . TGTGCCAGCAGCCTGGGCGGCTGGGACAGCTCCTACGAGCAGTACTTC CASSLGGWDSSYEQYF
TRBJ2-1 TRBV19 . . TGTGCCAGTAGTATAGAAGGTAGCTCCTACAATGAGCAGTTCTTC CASSIEGSSYNEQFF
TRBJ1-4 TRBV20-1 . . TGCAGTGCTAGAGATCCGGGTCGACCTAATGAAAAACTGTTTTTT CSARDPGRPNEKLFF
TRBJ1-3 TRBV10-3 . . TGTGCCATCAGTGAACCGAAGGGATTCTCTGGAAACACCATATATTTT CAISEPKGFSGNTIYF
TRBJ2-1 TRBV27 . . TGTGCCAGCAGTTTATCCAACTACAATGAGCAGTTCTTC CASSLSNYNEQFF
TRBJ1-6 TRBV20-1 . many TGCAGTGCATCGCCCGAGGGACGGAATATCTATAATTCACCCCTCCACTTT CSASPEGRNIYNSPLHF
TRBJ2-3 TRBV10-3 . . TGTGCCATCAGTGATCCCCCGGGACTGTCCACAGATACGCAGTATTTT CAISDPPGLSTDTQYF
TRBJ2-3 TRBV7-3 TRBD2 few TGTGCCAGCAGCTTAAGTCCTAGCGGAGATACGCAGTATTTT CASSLSPSGDTQYF
TRBJ2-1 TRBV27 . few TGTGCCAGCAGTTTACAAGGCGGAAATGAGCAGTTCTTC CASSLQGGNEQFF
TRBJ2-3 TRBV12-3/TRBV12-4 TRBD2 few TGTGCCAGCAGTTTAGCGACTAGCGGGGGGGCAGGGGATACGCAGTATTTT CASSLATSGGAGDTQYF
TRBJ2-5 TRBV12-3/TRBV12-4 . . TGTGCCAGCACCGAACAGCCGAGAGAGACCCAGTACTTC CASTEQPRETQYF
TRBJ1-4 TRBV4-2 TRBD1 . TGTGCCAGCAGCCAAGCTCTTGGACAGGCAACTAATGAAAAACTGTTTTTT CASSQALGQATNEKLFF
TRBJ2-3 TRBV4-3 TRBD2 . TGCGCCAGCAGCCCCTTTACGGCTAGCGGGGGAACTAGCACAGATACGCAGTATTTT CASSPFTASGGTSTDTQYF
TRBJ2-7 TRBV7-8 . once TGTGCCAGCAGCTCCGAGGTTCGGCAGGGTCCCTACGAGCAGTACTTC CASSSEVRQGPYEQYF
TRBJ2-1 TRBV20-1 . few TGCAGTGCCAACAAGTACAATGAGCAGTTCTTC CSANKYNEQFF
TRBJ2-7 TRBV2 . . TGTGCCAGCAGAGAATTAGAGAGGGAGCAGTACTTC CASRELEREQYF
TRBJ2-3 TRBV5-8 . . TGTGCCAGCAGCCCTAGAGCGGGAGATACGCAGTATTTT CASSPRAGDTQYF
TRBJ2-7 TRBV7-2 . . TGTGCCAGCAGCTTAGCCAGGAGCTCCTACGAGCAGTACTTC CASSLARSSYEQYF
TRBJ1-4 TRBV10-3 . . TGTGCCATCAGTGAGTCGACCGGGGGCGATGAAAAACTGTTTTTT CAISESTGGDEKLFF
TRBJ1-2 TRBV6-4 TRBD1 . TGTGCCAGCAGTCCCGAGACAGGGGGATATGGCTACACCTTC CASSPETGGYGYTF
TRBJ1-6 TRBV28 TRBD1 few TGTGCCAGCAGTTTAACAGGGGTAGGTTCACCCCTCCACTTT CASSLTGVGSPLHF
TRBJ2-5 TRBV20-1 . once TGCAGTGCTAGGGGGGGAGGAGGGGCTCATCCGGGGGAGACCCAGTACTTC CSARGGGGAHPGETQYF
TRBJ2-7 TRBV20-1 . . TGCAGTGCTAGAGTTGACTACGAGCAGTACTTC CSARVDYEQYF
TRBJ2-7 TRBV27 TRBD2 . TGTGCCAACTGCCCAAGCGGGGAAAGCTCCTACGAGCAGTACTTC CANCPSGESSYEQYF
TRBJ1-5 TRBV2 . . TGTGCCAGCAGTGACTTGGATAGCAATCAGCCCCAGCATTTT CASSDLDSNQPQHF
TRBJ2-3 TRBV19 . . TGTGCCAGTAGTATTATTAGCGACTTTTTCACAGATACGCAGTATTTT CASSIISDFFTDTQYF
TRBJ2-2 TRBV7-2 . . TGTGCCAGCAGCTTAGGGACGGCCACCGGGGAGCTGTTTTTT CASSLGTATGELFF
TRBJ2-5 TRBV5-1 TRBD2 . TGCGCCAGCAGCTGGTCTAGCGGGGGGCCCCAAGAGACCCAGTACTTC CASSWSSGGPQETQYF
TRBJ2-2 TRBV6-2/TRBV6-3 TRBD1 . TGTGCCAGCAGCCCAGGGGCAGGGGGTACGAACACCGGGGAGCTGTTTTTT CASSPGAGGTNTGELFF
TRBJ2-2 TRBV5-5 TRBD2 many TGTGCCAGCAGCCCCCTAGCGGGGGGGAACACCGGGGAGCTGTTTTTT CASSPLAGGNTGELFF
TRBJ2-7 TRBV12-3/TRBV12-4 . . TGTGCCAGCAGTCCCCGGACGGCTGGCCCGTACGAGCAGTACTTC CASSPRTAGPYEQYF
TRBJ2-4 TRBV6-5 TRBD1 . TGTGCCAGCAGTTACTCAGGACAGGGTTCAAACATTCAGTACTTC CASSYSGQGSNIQYF
TRBJ2-7 TRBV5-1 . . TGCGCCAGCAGCCTGATGGGGGCGGGCAGCTACGAGCAGTACTTC CASSLMGAGSYEQYF
TRBJ1-6 TRBV7-8 . . TGTGCCAGCAGCTTTTCTCCTTCCGGTTCACCCCTCCACTTT CASSFSPSGSPLHF
TRBJ1-6 TRBV20-1 . . TGCAGTGCTAGAGGGGTCAGGTTAGGTTCACCCCTCCACTTT CSARGVRLGSPLHF
TRBJ2-1 TRBV20-1 . once TGCAGTGCTAGCGCGGGGTCTTCCTACAATGAGCAGTTCTTC CSASAGSSYNEQFF
TRBJ1-4 TRBV5-1 . few TGCGCCAGCAGTTTAAAAGGGACGGGTGAAAAACTGTTTTTT CASSLKGTGEKLFF
TRBJ2-1 TRBV2 TRBD2 few TGTGCCAGCAGGGAGCGGGGTGGAGGGTTAGGGGAGCAGTTCTTC CASRERGGGLGEQFF
TRBJ1-2 TRBV9 . . TGTGCCAGCAGCGTAGACATCAGAGTAGGAGGCTACACCTTC CASSVDIRVGGYTF